A selection of T cell receptor beta chains follows, all from one sample in a study of CD8 T cells in ankylosing spondylitis. MiXCR, applied by TCRdb to the 5' RACE reads, yields one record per CDR3 protein. The sample has about 250,000 distinct CDR3 sequences, approximately 8.4% seen once. The source material was blood, either unsorted or a sorted T cell fraction (not recorded which). All receptors come from a female donor with ankylosing spondylitis or in good health (not recorded which). The CDR3 runs from the conserved cysteine through the conserved F or W. D genes are given only for firm matches. The size field is filled for only some rows; it gives once, few, many or a size class.

NA TRBD2 TRBJ2-7 TRBV7-9 CASIGPGLAGGEQYF TGTGCCAGCATCGGACCGGGACTAGCGGGAGGCGAGCAGTACTTC
few TRBD2 TRBJ2-1 TRBV5-1 CASSFVTSGRSDSRNEQFF TGCGCCAGCAGCTTTGTGACTAGCGGGAGGAGTGACTCGCGCAATGAGCAGTTCTTC
many NA TRBJ1-3 TRBV4-3 CASSQGTRNTIYF TGCGCCAGCAGCCAAGGTACCAGAAACACCATATATTTT
many NA TRBJ1-1 TRBV10-3 CAIKLAALNTEAFF TGTGCCATCAAACTCGCAGCTTTGAACACTGAAGCTTTCTTT
many TRBD1 TRBJ2-3 TRBV28 CASRGTGGRGTDTQYF TGTGCCAGCAGAGGGACAGGGGGCCGAGGCACAGATACGCAGTATTTT
many TRBD2 TRBJ2-1 TRBV15 CATSRARGSDNEQFF TGTGCCACCAGCAGAGCTCGCGGGAGCGACAATGAGCAGTTCTTC
many NA TRBJ2-1 TRBV27 CASSLRREDEQFF TGTGCCAGCAGTTTACGCAGGGAGGATGAGCAGTTCTTC
few NA TRBJ2-2 TRBV7-2 CASSLVSSTGELFF TGTGCCAGCAGCTTAGTTTCCAGCACCGGGGAGCTGTTTTTT
many NA TRBJ2-1 TRBV7-2 CASSLSPSSYNEQFF TGTGCCAGCAGCTTGTCCCCAAGCTCCTACAATGAGCAGTTCTTC
many NA TRBJ1-2 TRBV7-2 CASSLSRAGSYGYTF TGTGCCAGCAGCTTATCGAGGGCGGGGAGTTATGGCTACACCTTC
many NA TRBJ1-3 TRBV12-3/TRBV12-4 CASRRTASGNTIYF TGTGCCAGCAGACGGACAGCCTCTGGAAACACCATATATTTT
many NA TRBJ2-2 TRBV2 CASSETGVKTGELFF TGTGCCAGCAGTGAGACGGGAGTAAAAACCGGGGAGCTGTTTTTT
many TRBD1 TRBJ2-5 TRBV12-3/TRBV12-4 CASRGTGEFRETQYF TGTGCCAGCAGAGGGACAGGGGAATTTCGGGAGACCCAGTACTTC
NA NA TRBJ2-6 TRBV12-3/TRBV12-4 CASSPQRGSGANVLTF TGTGCCAGCAGTCCCCAACGGGGCTCTGGGGCCAACGTCCTGACTTTC
many TRBD1 TRBJ2-7 TRBV10-3 CAIRDRGTYEQYF TGTGCCATCCGGGACAGGGGGACCTACGAGCAGTACTTC
NA TRBD1 TRBJ1-2 TRBV5-1 CASRPTGDYGYTF TGCGCCAGCAGACCTACAGGGGACTATGGCTACACCTTC
NA NA TRBJ1-5 TRBV6-1 CASSEGPNQPQHF TGTGCCAGCAGTGAAGGACCCAATCAGCCCCAGCATTTT
many NA TRBJ2-7 TRBV25-1 CASSAPRVYEQYF TGTGCCAGCAGTGCTCCAAGGGTATACGAGCAGTACTTC
many TRBD2 TRBJ2-3 TRBV20-1 CSAQTSGSTDTQYF TGCAGTGCTCAGACTAGCGGGAGCACAGATACGCAGTATTTT
NA NA TRBJ1-5 TRBV11-2 CASSADRGMSNQPQHF TGTGCCAGCAGCGCAGATAGGGGGATGAGCAATCAGCCCCAGCATTTT
many NA TRBJ2-7 TRBV7-8 CASSPLTVRVEQYF TGTGCCAGCAGCCCCCTGACGGTACGGGTCGAGCAGTACTTC
many NA TRBJ1-6 TRBV20-1 CSARPGNSNSPLHF TGCAGTGCTAGACCAGGAAATAGTAATTCACCCCTCCACTTT
many NA TRBJ2-3 TRBV4-2 CASSQAGHNRPTDTQYF TGTGCCAGCAGCCAAGCAGGACACAACAGACCCACAGATACGCAGTATTTT
many NA TRBJ1-1 TRBV9 CASSKGQNTEAFF TGTGCCAGCAGCAAGGGACAGAACACTGAAGCTTTCTTT
NA TRBD2 TRBJ2-1 TRBV7-2 CASSGSGTSGHNEQFF TGTGCCAGCAGCGGATCCGGGACTAGCGGACACAATGAGCAGTTCTTC
many NA TRBJ1-5 TRBV20-1 CSAIQGAPISNQPQHF TGCAGTGCCATACAGGGCGCCCCGATTAGCAATCAGCCCCAGCATTTT
many TRBD2 TRBJ2-2 TRBV2 CASIPAGTGELFF TGTGCCAGCATTCCAGCGGGGACCGGGGAGCTGTTTTTT
many NA TRBJ2-7 TRBV28 CASTFPGETYEQYF TGTGCCAGCACCTTCCCCGGGGAAACCTACGAGCAGTACTTC
many NA TRBJ1-6 TRBV2 CASSGVQTNNSPLHF TGTGCCAGCAGTGGGGTTCAGACAAATAATTCACCCCTCCACTTT
many NA TRBJ2-1 TRBV2 CASRGVYNEQFF TGTGCCAGCAGGGGGGTTTACAATGAGCAGTTCTTC
many NA TRBJ1-2 TRBV15 CATSPSALGYGYTF TGTGCCACCAGCCCCTCGGCGCTCGGCTATGGCTACACCTTC
NA NA TRBJ2-1 TRBV19 CASSMWRSSTRNEQFF TGTGCCAGTAGTATGTGGCGGTCCTCGACGCGCAATGAGCAGTTCTTC
NA NA TRBJ2-1 TRBV7-9 CASNPLAPNNEQFF TGTGCCAGCAACCCCTTGGCCCCCAACAATGAGCAGTTCTTC